This TCR beta chain came from a study of CD8 T cells in ankylosing spondylitis. The TCR beta libraries were generated through quantitative 5'-RACE incorporating molecular barcodes. In TCRdb, the 5' RACE reads were re-called with MiXCR into one record per CDR3 protein. The sample contains around 180,000 distinct CDR3 sequences, 15% to 20% of which appear only once. This clonotype was recorded many times. Its antigen remains unidentified. Whole-study findings and limits: Reportedly, significant enrichment of disease-linked clones occurred in matched ankylosing spondylitis synovial fluid. A TCR beta motif of roughly 8 highly homologous variants seemed to mark ankylosing spondylitis blood.

The sequenced material came from blood, either unsorted or a sorted T cell fraction (not recorded which). This receptor was obtained from a male donor aged 10-29 years with ankylosing spondylitis or in good health (not recorded which).

The CDR3 DNA reads TGTGCCAGCAGTCCAGGAGGAGTGAAAGTCCCCTACAATGAGCAGTTCTTC. Protein sequence: CASSPGGVKVPYNEQFF. V gene TRBV27 combines with J gene TRBJ2-1, with D possibly TRBD2 on 5 matching bases. Trimming cost V 5 bases and J 2 bases, with 19 bases left between them. The germline gives CDR1 MNHEY, CDR2 SMNVEV (reference sequence). The CDR3 consists of 17 residues.